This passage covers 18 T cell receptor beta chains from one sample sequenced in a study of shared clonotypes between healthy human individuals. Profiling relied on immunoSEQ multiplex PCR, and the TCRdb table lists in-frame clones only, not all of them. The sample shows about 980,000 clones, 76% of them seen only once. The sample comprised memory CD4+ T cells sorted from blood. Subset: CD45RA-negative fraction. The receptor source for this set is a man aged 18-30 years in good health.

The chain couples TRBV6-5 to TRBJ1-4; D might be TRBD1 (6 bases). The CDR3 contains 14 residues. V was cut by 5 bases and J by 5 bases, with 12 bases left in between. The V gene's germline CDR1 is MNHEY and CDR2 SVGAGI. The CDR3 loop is CASSMDSSNEKLFF. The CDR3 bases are TGTGCCAGCAGTATGGACAGCTCCAATGAAAAACTGTTTTTT.

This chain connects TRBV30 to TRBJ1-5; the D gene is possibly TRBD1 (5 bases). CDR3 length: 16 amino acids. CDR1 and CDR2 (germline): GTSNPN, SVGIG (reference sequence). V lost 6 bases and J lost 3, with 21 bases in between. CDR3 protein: CACSGTPEGFNQPQHF. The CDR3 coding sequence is TGTGCCTGCTCGGGGACCCCGGAGGGGTTCAATCAGCCCCAGCATTTT.

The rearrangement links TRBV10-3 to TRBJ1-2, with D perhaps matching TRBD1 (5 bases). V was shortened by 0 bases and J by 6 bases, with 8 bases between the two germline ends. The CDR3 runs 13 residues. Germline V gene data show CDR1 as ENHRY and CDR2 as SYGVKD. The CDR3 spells CAISESDRNGYTF. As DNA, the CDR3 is TGTGCCATCAGTGAGTCTGACAGAAATGGCTACACCTTC.

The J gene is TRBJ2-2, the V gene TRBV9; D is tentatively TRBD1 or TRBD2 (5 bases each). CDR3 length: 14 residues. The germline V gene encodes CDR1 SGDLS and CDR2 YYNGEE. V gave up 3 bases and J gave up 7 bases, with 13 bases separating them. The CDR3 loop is CASSALPGGGELFF. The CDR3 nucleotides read TGTGCCAGCAGCGCTTTGCCTGGGGGCGGGGAGCTGTTTTTT.

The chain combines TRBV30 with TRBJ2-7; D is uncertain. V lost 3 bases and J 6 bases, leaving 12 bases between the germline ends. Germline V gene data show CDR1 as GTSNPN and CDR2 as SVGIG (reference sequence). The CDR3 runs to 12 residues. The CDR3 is CAWRHGVGEQYF. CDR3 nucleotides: TGTGCCTGGAGACATGGGGTGGGCGAGCAGTACTTC.

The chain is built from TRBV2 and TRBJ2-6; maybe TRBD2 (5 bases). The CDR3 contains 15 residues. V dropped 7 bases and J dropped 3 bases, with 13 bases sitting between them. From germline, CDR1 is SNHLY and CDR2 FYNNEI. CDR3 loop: CASTGEFRGANVLTF. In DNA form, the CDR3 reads TGTGCCAGCACCGGGGAGTTCCGTGGGGCCAACGTCCTGACTTTC.

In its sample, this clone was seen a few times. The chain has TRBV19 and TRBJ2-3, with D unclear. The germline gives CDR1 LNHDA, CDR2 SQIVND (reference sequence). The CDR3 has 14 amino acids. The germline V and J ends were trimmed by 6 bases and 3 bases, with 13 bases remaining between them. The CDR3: CASRTQVETDTQYF. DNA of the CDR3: TGTGCCAGTAGAACCCAGGTAGAGACAGATACGCAGTATTTT. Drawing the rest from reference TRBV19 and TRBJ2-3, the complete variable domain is DGGITQSPKYLFRKEGQNVTLSCEQNLNHDAMYWYRQDPGQGLRLIYYSQIVNDFQKGDIAEGYSVSREKKESFPLTVTSAQKNPTAFYLCASRTQVETDTQYFGPGTRLTVL.

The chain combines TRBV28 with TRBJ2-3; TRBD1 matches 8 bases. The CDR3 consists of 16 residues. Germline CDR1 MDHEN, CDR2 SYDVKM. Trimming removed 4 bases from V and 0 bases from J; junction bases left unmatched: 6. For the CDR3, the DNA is TGTGCCAGCAGTTCTTACAGGGGGAAGAGCACAGATACGCAGTATTTT. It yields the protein CASSSYRGKSTDTQYF.

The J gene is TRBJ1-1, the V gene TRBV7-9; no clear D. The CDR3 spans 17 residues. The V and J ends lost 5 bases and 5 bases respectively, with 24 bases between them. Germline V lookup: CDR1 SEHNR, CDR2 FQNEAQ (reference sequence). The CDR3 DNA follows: TGTGCCAGCAGCCCGCTTATTTATGGCCCCCCGGTGACTGAAGCTTTCTTT. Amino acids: CASSPLIYGPPVTEAFF. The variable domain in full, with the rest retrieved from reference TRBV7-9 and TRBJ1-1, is DTGVSQNPRHKITKRGQNVTFRCDPISEHNRLYWYRQTLGQGPEFLTYFQNEAQLEKSRLLSDRFSAERPKGSFSTLEIQRTEQGDSAMYLCASSPLIYGPPVTEAFFGQGTRLTVV.

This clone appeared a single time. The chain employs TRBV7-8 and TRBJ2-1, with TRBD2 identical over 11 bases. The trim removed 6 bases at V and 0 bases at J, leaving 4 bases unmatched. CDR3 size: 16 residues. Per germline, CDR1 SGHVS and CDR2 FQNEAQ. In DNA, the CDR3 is TGTGCCAGCAGATCAACTAGCGGGAGCTCCTACAATGAGCAGTTCTTC. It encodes CASRSTSGSSYNEQFF.

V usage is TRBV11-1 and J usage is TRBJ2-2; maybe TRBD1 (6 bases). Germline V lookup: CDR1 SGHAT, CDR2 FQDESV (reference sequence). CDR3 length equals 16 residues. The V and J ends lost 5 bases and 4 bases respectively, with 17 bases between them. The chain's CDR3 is CASSTGTGTTTGELFF. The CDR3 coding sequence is TGTGCCAGCAGCACCGGAACCGGGACAACCACCGGGGAGCTGTTTTTT.

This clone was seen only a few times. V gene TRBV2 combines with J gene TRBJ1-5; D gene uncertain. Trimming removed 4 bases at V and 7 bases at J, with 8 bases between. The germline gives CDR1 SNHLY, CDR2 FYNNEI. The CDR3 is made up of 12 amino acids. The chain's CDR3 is CASSAGVQPQHF. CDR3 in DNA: TGTGCCAGCAGTGCCGGGGTACAGCCCCAGCATTTT.

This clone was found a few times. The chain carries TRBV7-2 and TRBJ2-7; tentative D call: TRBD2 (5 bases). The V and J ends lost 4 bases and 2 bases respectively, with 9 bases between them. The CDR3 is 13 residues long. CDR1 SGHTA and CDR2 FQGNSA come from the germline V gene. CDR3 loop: CASSSGSAYEQYF. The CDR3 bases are TGTGCCAGCAGCTCGGGGTCAGCCTACGAGCAGTACTTC.

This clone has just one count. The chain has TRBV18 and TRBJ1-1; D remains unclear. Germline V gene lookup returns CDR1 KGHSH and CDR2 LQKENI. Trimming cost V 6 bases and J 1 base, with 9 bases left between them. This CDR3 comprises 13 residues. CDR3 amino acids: CASSSDPNTEAFF. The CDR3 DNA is TGTGCCAGCTCCTCGGACCCGAACACTGAAGCTTTCTTT. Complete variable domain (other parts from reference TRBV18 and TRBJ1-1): NAGVMQNPRHLVRRRGQEARLRCSPMKGHSHVYWYRQLPEEGLKFMVYLQKENIIDESGMPKERFSAEFPKEGPSILRIQQVVRGDSAAYFCASSSDPNTEAFFGQGTRLTVV.

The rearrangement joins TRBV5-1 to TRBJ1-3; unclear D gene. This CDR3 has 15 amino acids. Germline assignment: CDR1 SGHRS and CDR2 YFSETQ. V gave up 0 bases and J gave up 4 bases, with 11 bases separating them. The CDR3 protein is CASSLDGSAGNTIYF. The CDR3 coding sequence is TGCGCCAGCAGCTTGGATGGGTCTGCGGGAAACACCATATATTTT.

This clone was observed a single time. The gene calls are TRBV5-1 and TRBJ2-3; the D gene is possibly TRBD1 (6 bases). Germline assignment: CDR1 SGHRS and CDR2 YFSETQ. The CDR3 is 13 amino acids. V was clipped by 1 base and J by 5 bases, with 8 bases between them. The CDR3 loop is CASSLQGQDTQYF. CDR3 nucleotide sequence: TGCGCCAGCAGCTTGCAGGGGCAAGATACGCAGTATTTT.

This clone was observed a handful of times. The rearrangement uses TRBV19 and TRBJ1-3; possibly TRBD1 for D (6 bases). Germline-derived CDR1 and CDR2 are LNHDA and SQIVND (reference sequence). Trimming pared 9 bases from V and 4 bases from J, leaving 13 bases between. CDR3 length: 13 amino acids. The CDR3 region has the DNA TGTGCCAGCCAGCCTGGGGGCGGAAACACCATATATTTT. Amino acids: CASQPGGGNTIYF.

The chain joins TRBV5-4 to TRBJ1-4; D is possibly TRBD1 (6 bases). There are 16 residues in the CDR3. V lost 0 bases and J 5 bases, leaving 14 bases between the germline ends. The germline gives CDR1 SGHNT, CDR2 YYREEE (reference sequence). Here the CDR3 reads CASSLGGSRGNEKLFF. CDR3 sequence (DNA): TGTGCCAGCAGCTTGGGAGGGAGCAGGGGCAATGAAAAACTGTTTTTT. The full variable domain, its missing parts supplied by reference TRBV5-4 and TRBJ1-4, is ETGVTQSPTHLIKTRGQQVTLRCSSQSGHNTVSWYQQALGQGPQFIFQYYREEENGRGNFPPRFSGLQFPNYSSELNVNALELDDSALYLCASSLGGSRGNEKLFFGSGTQLSVL.